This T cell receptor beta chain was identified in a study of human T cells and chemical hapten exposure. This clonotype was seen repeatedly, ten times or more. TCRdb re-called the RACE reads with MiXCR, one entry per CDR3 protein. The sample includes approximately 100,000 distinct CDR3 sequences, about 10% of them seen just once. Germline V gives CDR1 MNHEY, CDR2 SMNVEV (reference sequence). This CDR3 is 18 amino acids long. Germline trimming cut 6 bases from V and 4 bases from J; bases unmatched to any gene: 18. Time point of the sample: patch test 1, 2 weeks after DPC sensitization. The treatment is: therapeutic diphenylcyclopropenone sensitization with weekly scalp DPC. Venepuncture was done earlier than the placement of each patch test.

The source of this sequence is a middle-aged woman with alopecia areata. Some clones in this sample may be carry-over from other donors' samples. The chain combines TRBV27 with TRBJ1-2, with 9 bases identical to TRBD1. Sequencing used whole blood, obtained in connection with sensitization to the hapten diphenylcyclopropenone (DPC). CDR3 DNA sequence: TGTGCCAGCAGCCGCGGGCCGGGACAGGGAGGGTTCGGCTATGGCTACACCTTC. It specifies CASSRGPGQGGFGYGYTF.